The text below deals with one TCR beta chain. The sample is drawn from a study of blood T cells in healthy people across ages. It was with a sample-barcoded 5' primer and a J-beta primer mix that a second PCR of roughly 7 to 11 cycles was run. MiXCR, run by TCRdb on the 5' RACE reads, gives a single entry per CDR3 protein. Of around 520,000 distinct CDR3 sequences in the sample, roughly a quarter are singletons; the top ten hold 3% to 4.5%. This CDR3 comprises 14 residues. V lost 1 base to trimming and J lost 1 base, with 6 bases between them. Germline V gives CDR1 MGHRA, CDR2 YSYEKL. This sample was shared with a second study, whose subject was T cells of mothers and their children. As that study records: Per mother, over 9.5 million TCR beta CDR3 reads were obtained; per child, roughly 2.8 million.

Sequenced sample: blood. This clonotype was obtained from a boy aged 2 to 10 in good health. This chain joins TRBV4-1 and TRBJ2-3, with no clear D. CDR3: CASSQVAGTDTQYF. CDR3 nucleotides: TGCGCCAGCAGCCAAGTGGCCGGCACAGATACGCAGTATTTT.